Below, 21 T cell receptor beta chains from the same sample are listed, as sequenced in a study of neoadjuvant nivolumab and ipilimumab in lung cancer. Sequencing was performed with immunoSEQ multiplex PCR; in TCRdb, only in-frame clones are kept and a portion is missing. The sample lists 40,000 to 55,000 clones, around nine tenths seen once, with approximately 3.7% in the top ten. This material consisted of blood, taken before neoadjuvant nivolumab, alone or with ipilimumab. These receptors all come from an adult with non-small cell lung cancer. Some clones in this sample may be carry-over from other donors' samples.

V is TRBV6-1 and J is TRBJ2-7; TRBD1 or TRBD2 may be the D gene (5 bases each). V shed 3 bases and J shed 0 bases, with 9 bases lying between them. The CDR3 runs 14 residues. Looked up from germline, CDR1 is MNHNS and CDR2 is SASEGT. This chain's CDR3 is CASSEAGSSYEQYF. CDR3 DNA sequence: TGTGCCAGCAGTGAGGCAGGGAGCTCCTACGAGCAGTACTTC.

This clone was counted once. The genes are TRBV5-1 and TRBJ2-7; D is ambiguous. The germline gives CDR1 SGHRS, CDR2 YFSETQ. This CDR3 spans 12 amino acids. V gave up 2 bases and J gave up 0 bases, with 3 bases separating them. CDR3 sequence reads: CASSFSSYEQYF. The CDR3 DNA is TGCGCCAGCAGCTTTAGCTCCTACGAGCAGTACTTC. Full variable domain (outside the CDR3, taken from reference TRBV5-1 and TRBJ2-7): KAGVTQTPRYLIKTRGQQVTLSCSPISGHRSVSWYQQTPGQGLQFLFEYFSETQRNKGNFPGRFSGRQFSNSRSEMNVSTLELGDSALYLCASSFSSYEQYFGPGTRLTVT.

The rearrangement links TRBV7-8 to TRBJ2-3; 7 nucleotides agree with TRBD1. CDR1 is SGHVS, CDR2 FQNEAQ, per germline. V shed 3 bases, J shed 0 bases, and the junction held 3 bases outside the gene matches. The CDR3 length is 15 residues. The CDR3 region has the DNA TGTGCCAGCAGCTTTTCGACAGGGAGCACAGATACGCAGTATTTT. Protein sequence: CASSFSTGSTDTQYF.

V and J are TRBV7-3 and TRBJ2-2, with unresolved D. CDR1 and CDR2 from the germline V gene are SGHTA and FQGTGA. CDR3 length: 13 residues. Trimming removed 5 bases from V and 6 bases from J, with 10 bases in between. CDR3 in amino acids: CASSHPPPGELFF. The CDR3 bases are TGTGCCAGCAGCCATCCCCCGCCCGGGGAGCTGTTTTTT.

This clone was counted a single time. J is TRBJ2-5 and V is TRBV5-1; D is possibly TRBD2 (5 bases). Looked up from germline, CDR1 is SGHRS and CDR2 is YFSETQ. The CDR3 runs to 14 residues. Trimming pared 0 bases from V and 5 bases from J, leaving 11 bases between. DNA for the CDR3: TGCGCCAGCAGCTTGGCCCCGGGGTACGAGACCCAGTACTTC. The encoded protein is CASSLAPGYETQYF.

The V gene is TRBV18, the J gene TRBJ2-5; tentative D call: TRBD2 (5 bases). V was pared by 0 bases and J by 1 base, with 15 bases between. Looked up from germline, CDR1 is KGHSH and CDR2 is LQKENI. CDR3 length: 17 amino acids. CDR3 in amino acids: CASSPPALVGSQETQYF. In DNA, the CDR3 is TGTGCCAGCTCACCACCGGCACTAGTCGGCTCCCAAGAGACCCAGTACTTC.

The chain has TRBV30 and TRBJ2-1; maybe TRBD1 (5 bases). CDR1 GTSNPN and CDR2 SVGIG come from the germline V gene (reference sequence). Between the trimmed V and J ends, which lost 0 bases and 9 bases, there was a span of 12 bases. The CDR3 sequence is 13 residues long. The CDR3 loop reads CAWSVLGQGEQFF. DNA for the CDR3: TGTGCCTGGAGTGTACTCGGGCAGGGTGAGCAGTTCTTC.

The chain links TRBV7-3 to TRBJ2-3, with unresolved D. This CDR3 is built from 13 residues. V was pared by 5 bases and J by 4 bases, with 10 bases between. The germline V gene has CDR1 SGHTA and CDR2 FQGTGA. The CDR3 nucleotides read TGTGCCAGCAGCCAAACTATCCCAGATACGCAGTATTTT. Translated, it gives CASSQTIPDTQYF.

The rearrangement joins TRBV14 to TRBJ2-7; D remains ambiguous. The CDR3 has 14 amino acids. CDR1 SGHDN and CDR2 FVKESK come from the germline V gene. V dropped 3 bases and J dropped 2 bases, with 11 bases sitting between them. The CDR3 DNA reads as TGTGCCAGCAGCCACAATCCGGGTACCTACGAGCAGTACTTC. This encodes CASSHNPGTYEQYF.

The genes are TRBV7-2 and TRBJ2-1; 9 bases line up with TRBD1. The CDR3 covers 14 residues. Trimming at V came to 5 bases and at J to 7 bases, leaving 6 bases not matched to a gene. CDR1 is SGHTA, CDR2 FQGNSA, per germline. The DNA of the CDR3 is TGTGCCAGCAGCGTCTACAGGGGGCGTAATGAGCAGTTCTTC. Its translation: CASSVYRGRNEQFF.

The CDR3 sequence: CASSLRTSGSSTDTQYF. CDR3 DNA sequence: TGTGCCAGCAGCCTACGGACTAGCGGGTCTAGCACAGATACGCAGTATTTT. The chain employs TRBV7-2 and TRBJ2-3, with 11 bases fitting TRBD2. CDR3 size: 17 residues. The J segment lost 0 bases and the V segment lost 5 bases, leaving 7 bases of the junction unmatched. CDR1 and CDR2 (germline): SGHTA, FQGNSA.

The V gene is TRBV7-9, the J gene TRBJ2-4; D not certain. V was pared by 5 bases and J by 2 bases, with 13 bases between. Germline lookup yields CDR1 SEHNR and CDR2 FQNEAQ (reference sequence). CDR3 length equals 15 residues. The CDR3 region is CASSDPRGSKNIQYF. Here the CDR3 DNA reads TGTGCCAGCAGCGATCCGCGAGGTTCCAAAAACATTCAGTACTTC.

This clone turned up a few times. The CDR3 is CAWVGGVEAFF. DNA for the CDR3: TGTGCCTGGGTAGGGGGCGTTGAAGCTTTCTTT. This sequence joins TRBV30 and TRBJ1-1; TRBD1 matches at 7 bases. Germline assignment: CDR1 GTSNPN and CDR2 SVGIG (reference sequence). The CDR3 contains 11 residues. With V trimmed by 5 bases and J by 7 bases, 4 bases remained unmatched.

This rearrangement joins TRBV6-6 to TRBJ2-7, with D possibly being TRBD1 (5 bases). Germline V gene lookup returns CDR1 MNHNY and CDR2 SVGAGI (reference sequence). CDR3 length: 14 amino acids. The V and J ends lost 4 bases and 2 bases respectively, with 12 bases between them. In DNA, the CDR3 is TGTGCCAGCAGTTTGGTCCAGGGAACCTACGAGCAGTACTTC. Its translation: CASSLVQGTYEQYF.

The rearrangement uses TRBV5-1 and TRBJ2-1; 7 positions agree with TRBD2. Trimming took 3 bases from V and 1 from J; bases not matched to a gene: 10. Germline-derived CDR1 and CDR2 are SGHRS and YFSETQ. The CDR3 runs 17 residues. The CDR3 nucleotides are TGCGCCAGCAGCTCCCTTCGGGGCGGGAGTTCCTACAATGAGCAGTTCTTC. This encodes CASSSLRGGSSYNEQFF.

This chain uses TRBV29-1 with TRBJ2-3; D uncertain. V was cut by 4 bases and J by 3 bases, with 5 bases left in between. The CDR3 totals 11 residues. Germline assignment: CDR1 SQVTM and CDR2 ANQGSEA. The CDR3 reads CSVARTDTQYF. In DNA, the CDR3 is TGCAGCGTTGCGCGAACAGATACGCAGTATTTT.

The CDR3 DNA sequence: TGCGCCAGCGCCAACGTCGGTGGACTGAGAGCCTACGAGCAGTACTTC. Protein: CASANVGGLRAYEQYF. The chain combines TRBV5-1 with TRBJ2-7; maybe TRBD2 (5 bases). CDR1 is SGHRS and CDR2 is YFSETQ in the germline V gene. Trimming stripped 7 bases from V and 2 bases from J, with 22 bases between. The CDR3 contains 16 residues.

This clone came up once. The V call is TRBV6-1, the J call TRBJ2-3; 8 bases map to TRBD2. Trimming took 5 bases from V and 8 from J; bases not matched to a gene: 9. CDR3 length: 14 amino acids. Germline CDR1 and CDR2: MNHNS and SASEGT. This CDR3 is CASSSGTSPATQYF. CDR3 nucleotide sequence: TGTGCCAGCAGTTCCGGGACTAGTCCCGCTACGCAGTATTTT.

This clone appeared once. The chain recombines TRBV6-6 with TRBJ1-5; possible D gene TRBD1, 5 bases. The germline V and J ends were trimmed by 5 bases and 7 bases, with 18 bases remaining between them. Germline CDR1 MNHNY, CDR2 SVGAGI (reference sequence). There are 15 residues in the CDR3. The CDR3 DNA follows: TGTGCCAGCAGTCCCGGATCACAGGTAAAACAGCCCCAGCATTTT. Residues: CASSPGSQVKQPQHF.

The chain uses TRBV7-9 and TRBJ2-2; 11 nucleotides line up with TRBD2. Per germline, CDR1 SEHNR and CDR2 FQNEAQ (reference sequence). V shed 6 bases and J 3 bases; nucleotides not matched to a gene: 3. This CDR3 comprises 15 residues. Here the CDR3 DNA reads TGTGCCAGCAGACCGGGACTAGCGGACACCGGGGAGCTGTTTTTT. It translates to CASRPGLADTGELFF.

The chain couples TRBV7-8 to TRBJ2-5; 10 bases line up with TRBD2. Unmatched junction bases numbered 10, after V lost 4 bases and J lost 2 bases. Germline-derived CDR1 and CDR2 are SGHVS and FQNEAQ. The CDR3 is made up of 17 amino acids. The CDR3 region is CASSSRASGRGQETQYF. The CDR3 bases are TGTGCCAGCAGCTCAAGGGCTAGCGGGAGAGGGCAAGAGACCCAGTACTTC. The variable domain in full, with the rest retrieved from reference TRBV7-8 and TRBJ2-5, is GAGVSQSPRYKVAKRGQDVALRCDPISGHVSLFWYQQALGQGPEFLTYFQNEAQLDKSGLPSDRFFAERPEGSVSTLKIQRTQQEDSAVYLCASSSRASGRGQETQYFGPGTRLLVL.